This TCR beta chain is from a study of cytomegalovirus exposure and HLA in healthy donors. Turning to the study itself: Earlier sequencing of approximately 180 million T cells yielded 90 million to 140 million unique TCR beta sequences. Study results and limitations: Earlier results showed most TCR beta V segments being productive about 87% or about 30% of the time. Presence/absence analyses took donor sequencing depth as roughly uniform.

In germline, CDR1 is MNHNS, CDR2 SASEGT. V shed 4 bases and J 3 bases; nucleotides not matched to a gene: 2. This CDR3 is built from 14 residues. The primer mix had 60 Vbeta and 13 Jbeta primers. Clones were sequenced by immunoSEQ multiplex PCR, and TCRdb holds only the in-frame ones, with some missing. The data show fewer than 200,000 clones, with roughly a tenth seen just once and 1% to 1.5% held by the top ten. To note about this clone: Antigen unknown.

The source of this sequence is a woman under 40 in good health and CMV-seropositive. The V call is TRBV6-1, the J call TRBJ2-1, with 8 nucleotides matching TRBD2. Sequenced sample: PBMCs. As DNA, the CDR3 is TGTGCCAGCAGTGCGGGAGGGTACTACAATGAGCAGTTCTTC. This gives the protein CASSAGGYYNEQFF.